This TCR beta chain derives from a study of cytomegalovirus exposure and HLA in healthy donors. Looking at the study overall: HLA-typed donors were the source of some 80 million unique TCRs, which an early data release held. General study results and limits: A later look showed TCR association rates differing by HLA locus, highest for DRB1 and lowest for HLA-C. A previous analysis found most TCR beta V segments productive roughly 87% or roughly 30% of the time. Clonal expansion was found to be greater in HLA-associated TCR beta chains than in equally common others in a later analysis.

In the case of this clone: Its antigen is undetermined.

The CDR3 covers 15 residues. Germline lookup yields CDR1 MNHNS and CDR2 SASEGT. Trimming took 4 bases from V and 4 from J, leaving 15 bases between them. 60 Vbeta and 13 Jbeta primers were used in PCR. The repertoire was sequenced with immunoSEQ multiplex PCR; TCRdb's copy has only in-frame clones and lacks some. Of more than 85,000 clones in the sample, nearly 80% were seen once. This sequence joins TRBV6-1 and TRBJ2-3, with D tentatively TRBD1 (8 bases). The origin of this receptor is a man aged 25 to 45 in good health and CMV-seronegative. Sequencing was performed on PBMCs. As DNA, the CDR3 is TGTGCCAGCAGTGTGACAGGGGAGGGAGCAGATACGCAGTATTTT. Protein: CASSVTGEGADTQYF.